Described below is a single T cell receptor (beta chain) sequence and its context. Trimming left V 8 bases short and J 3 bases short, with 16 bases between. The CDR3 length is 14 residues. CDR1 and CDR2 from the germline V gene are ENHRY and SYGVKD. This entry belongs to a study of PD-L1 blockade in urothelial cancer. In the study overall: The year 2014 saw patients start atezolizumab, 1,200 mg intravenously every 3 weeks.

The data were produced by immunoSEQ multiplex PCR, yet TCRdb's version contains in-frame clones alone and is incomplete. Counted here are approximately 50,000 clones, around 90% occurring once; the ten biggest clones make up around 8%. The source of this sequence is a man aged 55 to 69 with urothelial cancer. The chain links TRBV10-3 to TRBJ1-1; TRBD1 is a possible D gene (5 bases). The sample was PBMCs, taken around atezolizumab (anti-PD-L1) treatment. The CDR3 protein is CAIRRVQGDTEAFF. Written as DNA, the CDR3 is TGTGCCATCCGGAGGGTCCAGGGTGACACTGAAGCTTTCTTT.